The rows below give T cell receptor beta chains drawn from one sample of a study of T cell responses to AZD1222 COVID-19 vaccine. Assay: immunoSEQ multiplex PCR; the TCRdb copy retains only in-frame clones and omits some. The sample has roughly 100,000 clones, roughly 88% seen once; the top ten hold roughly 2.6%. Here the sequenced sample was peripheral blood, taken on day 0 of AZD1222 vaccination. The receptor set was obtained from an adult in good health. Both conserved end residues are part of each CDR3. The order of the fields is clone size, V gene, J gene, D gene, CDR3 protein, CDR3 DNA. D genes are given only for firm matches. Rows give clone size only sometimes, using once, few, many, or a class for an expanded clone.

NA	TRBV19	TRBJ2-3	TRBD2	CASSPWTSGRPNTQYF	TGTGCCAGTAGTCCGTGGACTAGCGGGAGACCAAATACGCAGTATTTT
once	TRBV19	TRBJ1-2	NA	CASSRQGTVYGYTF	TGTGCCAGTAGTAGGCAGGGGACGGTATATGGCTACACCTTC
NA	TRBV11-2	TRBJ2-5	NA	CASSRRVQETQYF	TGTGCCAGCAGCCGCCGGGTCCAAGAGACCCAGTACTTC
NA	TRBV7-8	TRBJ1-1	NA	CASSWSRGLNTEAFF	TGTGCCAGCAGTTGGAGTAGGGGATTAAACACTGAAGCTTTCTTT
NA	TRBV5-6	TRBJ1-1	NA	CASSPRVGVGTTEAFF	TGTGCCAGCAGCCCGAGAGTGGGGGTCGGGACGACTGAAGCTTTCTTT
NA	TRBV28	TRBJ1-5	NA	CASGWDMQSNQPQHF	TGTGCCAGCGGATGGGACATGCAAAGCAATCAGCCCCAGCATTTT
NA	TRBV5-1	TRBJ2-1	TRBD1	CASSEGQGAYNEQFF	TGCGCCAGCAGCGAGGGACAGGGGGCCTACAATGAGCAGTTCTTC
few	TRBV7-2	TRBJ1-3	NA	CASSYGLGKGNTIYF	TGTGCCAGCAGCTACGGACTCGGGAAGGGAAACACCATATATTTT
NA	TRBV4-1	TRBJ1-2	NA	CASSQDPQTYGYTF	TGCGCCAGCAGCCAAGATCCCCAGACCTATGGCTACACCTTC
once	TRBV28	TRBJ1-1	TRBD1	CASSGDSPNTEAFF	TGTGCCAGCAGTGGGGACAGCCCAAACACTGAAGCTTTCTTT
NA	TRBV7-9	TRBJ2-7	NA	CAIAKDRQSYEQYF	TGTGCCATCGCGAAAGACAGGCAGTCCTACGAGCAGTACTTC
NA	TRBV4-2	TRBJ2-1	TRBD2	CASSQGEMGLAVSYNEQFF	TGTGCCAGCAGCCAAGGGGAGATGGGACTAGCGGTTTCCTACAATGAGCAGTTCTTC
NA	TRBV18	TRBJ2-7	NA	CASSPVDVAAGNEQYF	TGTGCCAGCTCACCGGTCGACGTGGCGGCGGGGAACGAGCAGTACTTC
NA	TRBV3-1/TRBV3-2	TRBJ2-2	TRBD2	CASSQTAFSGGGTGELFF	TGTGCCAGCAGCCAAACAGCCTTTAGCGGGGGGGGCACCGGGGAGCTGTTTTTT
NA	TRBV5-4	TRBJ1-3	NA	CASSYGQSSGNTIYF	TGTGCCAGCAGTTATGGACAGTCCTCTGGAAACACCATATATTTT
NA	TRBV19	TRBJ1-5	NA	CASSLTGTFTQPQHF	TGTGCCAGTAGTTTGACCGGGACCTTCACGCAGCCCCAGCATTTT
NA	TRBV29-1	TRBJ2-2	TRBD2	CSAGTSGNTGELFF	TGCAGCGCCGGGACTAGCGGGAACACCGGGGAGCTGTTTTTT
NA	TRBV19	TRBJ2-1	TRBD2	CASSIRDYTGGEQFF	TGTGCCAGTAGTATACGGGACTACACCGGGGGTGAGCAGTTCTTC